This T cell receptor (beta chain) stems from a study of T cell responses to AZD1222 COVID-19 vaccine. Whole-study results and caveats: The donor group comprised mostly white British people and more females; the analysis possibly underestimated clonal diversity.

Some clones are missing from TCRdb's copy, which holds only in-frame ones; the method was immunoSEQ multiplex PCR. The data show tens of thousands of clones, 90% seen once. V lost 3 bases and J lost 1, with 12 bases in between. Germline V gene sequence: CDR1 SQVTM, CDR2 ANQGSEA. The CDR3 runs to 14 residues. Comments on this clone: Its target is not known.

Sequencing used peripheral blood, obtained on day 0 of AZD1222 vaccination. The clonotype originates from an adult in good health. The chain combines TRBV29-1 with TRBJ2-5; a possible D gene is TRBD1 (6 bases). CDR3 nucleotides: TGCAGCGTTGACGGTAGGGGGTTCCAAGAGACCCAGTACTTC. Translating it yields CSVDGRGFQETQYF.